Listed here are 10 T cell receptor beta chains from one sample, sequenced in a study of vaccination and CD4 T cells after COVID-19. Antigens for these TCRs are unknown. The Oncomine TCR Beta short-read assay was what sequenced the DNA obtained from cultured CD4+ T cells. Using its own MiXCR run on the PCR reads, TCRdb lists one record per CDR3 protein. The sample shows 11,000 to 15,000 distinct CDR3 sequences, about 50% of them seen only once. Sample treatment: 10-day PBMC culture with coronavirus spike peptide pools or control peptides (ViraFEST assay). The material sequenced was CD4+ T cells from blood, cultured in vitro. Every receptor here comes from a human donor who had recovered from COVID-19.

This clonotype was seen more than once but under ten times. This chain uses TRBV7-8 with TRBJ1-2; TRBD1 might be the D (5 bases). Germline CDR1 SGHVS, CDR2 FQNEAQ. Trimming left V 2 bases short and J 2 bases short, with 9 bases between. The CDR3 contains 14 residues. DNA of the CDR3: TGTGCCAGCAGCTTAACAGAGGGGAACTATGGCTACACCTTC. Its translation: CASSLTEGNYGYTF. Looking up the rest from reference TRBV7-8 and TRBJ1-2 gives the full variable domain: GAGVSQSPRYKVAKRGQDVALRCDPISGHVSLFWYQQALGQGPEFLTYFQNEAQLDKSGLPSDRFFAERPEGSVSTLKIQRTQQEDSAVYLCASSLTEGNYGYTFGSGTRLTVV.

This clonotype has a handful of counts. This chain uses TRBV19 with TRBJ1-5; 12 bases align to TRBD1. The CDR3 spans 15 residues. Germline V gives CDR1 LNHDA, CDR2 SQIVND (reference sequence). With V trimmed by 5 bases and J by 6 bases, 5 bases remained unmatched. DNA for the CDR3: TGTGCCAGTAGTGACGGGACAGGGGGCAGTCAGCCCCAGCATTTT. Its protein product is CASSDGTGGSQPQHF.

The V call is TRBV18, the J call TRBJ2-7; the D gene is possibly TRBD2 (5 bases). The V end lost 2 bases, the J end lost 3 bases, and 14 bases lay between the germline ends. This CDR3 spans 15 amino acids. The V gene's germline CDR1 is KGHSH and CDR2 LQKENI. This chain's CDR3 is CASSPGLAPNYEQYF. CDR3 bases: TGTGCCAGCTCACCAGGCCTAGCACCTAACTACGAGCAGTACTTC.

This sequence joins TRBV19 and TRBJ2-3; D ambiguous. The CDR3 runs to 13 residues. The germline V gene has CDR1 LNHDA and CDR2 SQIVND (reference sequence). V lost 0 bases to trimming and J lost 6 bases, with 7 bases between them. For the CDR3, the DNA is TGTGCCAGTAGTATAGAACAGATGGATACGCAGTATTTT. This sequence encodes CASSIEQMDTQYF.

This clonotype was seen a handful of times. The chain uses TRBV4-1 and TRBJ2-5, with 8 bases fitting TRBD1. V lost 4 bases to trimming and J lost 0 bases; unmatched junction nucleotides: 4. Germline V gene sequence: CDR1 MGHRA, CDR2 YSYEKL. The CDR3 covers 15 residues. DNA for the CDR3: TGCGCCAGCAGCCCTCCGACAGGGGACCAAGAGACCCAGTACTTC. Protein product: CASSPPTGDQETQYF.

The J gene is TRBJ2-5, the V gene TRBV24-1; D is unclear. V gave up 9 bases and J gave up 4 bases, with 14 bases separating them. The CDR3 spans 13 residues. Germline V CDR1 and CDR2: KGHDR, SFDVKD. The CDR3 reads CATRPSASETQYF. The CDR3 coding sequence is TGTGCCACCCGACCCAGCGCCTCAGAGACCCAGTACTTC.

The chain uses TRBV6-1 and TRBJ1-5, with D possibly matching TRBD1 (5 bases). Germline V gene sequence: CDR1 MNHNS, CDR2 SASEGT. The CDR3 length is 13 residues. V was shortened by 2 bases and J by 6 bases, with 8 bases between the two germline ends. The CDR3 bases are TGTGCCAGCAGTGAAAACGGGGGTCAGCCCCAGCATTTT. As protein: CASSENGGQPQHF.

The rearrangement uses TRBV5-1 and TRBJ1-5; D is perhaps TRBD1 (6 bases). V was trimmed by 3 bases and J by 6 bases, leaving 22 bases between them. Germline V gene sequence: CDR1 SGHRS, CDR2 YFSETQ. CDR3 length equals 17 residues. This CDR3 reads CASSSLEGQGYRQPQHF. As DNA, the CDR3 is TGCGCCAGCAGCTCCCTGGAAGGGCAGGGGTATCGTCAGCCCCAGCATTTT.

The rearrangement links TRBV7-2 to TRBJ1-6; possibly TRBD1 for D (5 bases). CDR1 SGHTA and CDR2 FQGNSA come from the germline V gene. V shed 5 bases and J shed 8 bases, with 16 bases lying between them. The CDR3 spans 15 residues. The CDR3 region is CASSLGGGGHSPLHF. For the CDR3, the DNA is TGTGCCAGCAGCCTGGGGGGTGGAGGGCATTCACCCCTCCACTTT.

The chain has TRBV7-3 and TRBJ2-5; D call uncertain. V was pared by 3 bases and J by 5 bases, with 7 bases between. CDR1 and CDR2 (germline): SGHTA, FQGTGA. The CDR3 covers 12 residues. The CDR3 nucleotides are TGTGCCAGCAGCTTTGTGGGGGAGACCCAGTACTTC. Its protein is CASSFVGETQYF.